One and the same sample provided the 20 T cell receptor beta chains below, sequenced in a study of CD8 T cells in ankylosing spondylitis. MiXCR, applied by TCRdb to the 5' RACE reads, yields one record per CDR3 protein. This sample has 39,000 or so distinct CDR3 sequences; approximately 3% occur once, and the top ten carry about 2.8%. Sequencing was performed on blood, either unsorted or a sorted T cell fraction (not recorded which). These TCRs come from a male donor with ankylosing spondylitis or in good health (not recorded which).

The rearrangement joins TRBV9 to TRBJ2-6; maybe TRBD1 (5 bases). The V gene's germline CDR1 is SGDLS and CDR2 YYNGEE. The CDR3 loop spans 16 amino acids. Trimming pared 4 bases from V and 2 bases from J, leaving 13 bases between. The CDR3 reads CASSPTRAAGANVLTF. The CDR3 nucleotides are TGTGCCAGCAGCCCTACCAGGGCGGCTGGGGCCAACGTCCTGACTTTC.

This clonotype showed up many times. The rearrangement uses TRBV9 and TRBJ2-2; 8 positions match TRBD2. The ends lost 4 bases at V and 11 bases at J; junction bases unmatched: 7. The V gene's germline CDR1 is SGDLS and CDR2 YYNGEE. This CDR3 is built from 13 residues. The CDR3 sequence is CASSSFVAGELFF. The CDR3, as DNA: TGTGCCAGCAGCAGTTTCGTAGCGGGAGAGCTGTTTTTT.

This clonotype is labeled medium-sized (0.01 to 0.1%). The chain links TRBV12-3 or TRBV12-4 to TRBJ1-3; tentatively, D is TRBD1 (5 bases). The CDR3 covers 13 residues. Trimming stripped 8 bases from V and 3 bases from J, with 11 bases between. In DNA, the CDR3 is TGTGCCAGCTCGAGGGGACGTGGAAACACCATATATTTT. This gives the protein CASSRGRGNTIYF.

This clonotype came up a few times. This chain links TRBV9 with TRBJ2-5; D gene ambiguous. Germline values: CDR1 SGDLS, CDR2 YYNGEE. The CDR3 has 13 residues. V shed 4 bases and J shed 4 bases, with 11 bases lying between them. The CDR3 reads CASSRGRLETQYF. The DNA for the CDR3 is TGTGCCAGCAGCCGCGGACGGTTAGAGACCCAGTACTTC.

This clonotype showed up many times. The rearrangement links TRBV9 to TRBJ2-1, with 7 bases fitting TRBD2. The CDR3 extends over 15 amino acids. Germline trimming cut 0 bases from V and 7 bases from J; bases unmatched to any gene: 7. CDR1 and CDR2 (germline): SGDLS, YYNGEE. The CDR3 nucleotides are TGTGCCAGCAGCGTAGGGGGCGGGAGTATAAATGAGCAGTTCTTC. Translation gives CASSVGGGSINEQFF.

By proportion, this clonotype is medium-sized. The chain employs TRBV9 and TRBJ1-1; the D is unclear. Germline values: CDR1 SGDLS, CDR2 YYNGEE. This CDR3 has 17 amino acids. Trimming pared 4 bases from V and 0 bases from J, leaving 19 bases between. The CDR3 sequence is CASSIDPGGAMNTEAFF. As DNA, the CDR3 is TGTGCCAGCAGCATAGACCCAGGAGGAGCTATGAACACTGAAGCTTTCTTT.

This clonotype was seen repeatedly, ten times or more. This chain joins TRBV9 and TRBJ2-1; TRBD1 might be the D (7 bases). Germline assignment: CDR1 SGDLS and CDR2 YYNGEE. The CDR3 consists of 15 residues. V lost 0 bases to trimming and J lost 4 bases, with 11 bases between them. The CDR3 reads CASSVGGTDYNEQFF. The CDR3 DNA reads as TGTGCCAGCAGCGTAGGCGGGACAGATTACAATGAGCAGTTCTTC.

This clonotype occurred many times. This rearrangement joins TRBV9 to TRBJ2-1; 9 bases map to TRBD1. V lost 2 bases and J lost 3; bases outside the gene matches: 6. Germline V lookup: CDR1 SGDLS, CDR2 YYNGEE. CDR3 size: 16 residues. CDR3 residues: CASSVMTGGLYNEQFF. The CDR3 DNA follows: TGTGCCAGCAGCGTGATGACAGGGGGGCTCTACAATGAGCAGTTCTTC.

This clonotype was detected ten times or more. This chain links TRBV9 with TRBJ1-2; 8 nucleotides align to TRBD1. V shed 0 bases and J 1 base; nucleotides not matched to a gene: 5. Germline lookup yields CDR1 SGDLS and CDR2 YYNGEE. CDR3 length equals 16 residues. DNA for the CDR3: TGTGCCAGCAGCGTAGAGGACAGGGCTTTTAACTATGGCTACACCTTC. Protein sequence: CASSVEDRAFNYGYTF.

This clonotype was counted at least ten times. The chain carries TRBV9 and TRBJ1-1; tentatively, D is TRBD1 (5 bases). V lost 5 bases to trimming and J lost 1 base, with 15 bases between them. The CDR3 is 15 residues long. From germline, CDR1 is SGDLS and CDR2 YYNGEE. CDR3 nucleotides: TGTGCCAGCAGGCCGGGGGAACAGACGAACACTGAAGCTTTCTTT. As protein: CASRPGEQTNTEAFF.

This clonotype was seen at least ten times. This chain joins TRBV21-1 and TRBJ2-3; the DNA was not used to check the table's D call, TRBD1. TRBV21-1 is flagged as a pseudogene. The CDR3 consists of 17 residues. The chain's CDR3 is CASSKQPSTFAPDTQYF. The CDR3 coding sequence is TGTGCCAGCAGCAAACAGCCTAGCACGTTCGCCCCAGATACGCAGTATTTT.

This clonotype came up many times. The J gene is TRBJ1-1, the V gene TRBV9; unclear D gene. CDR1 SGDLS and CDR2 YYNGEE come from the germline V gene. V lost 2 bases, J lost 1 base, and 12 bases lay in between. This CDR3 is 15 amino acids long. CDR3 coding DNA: TGTGCCAGCAGCGTTTCCTCTGTGGAGAACACTGAAGCTTTCTTT. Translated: CASSVSSVENTEAFF.

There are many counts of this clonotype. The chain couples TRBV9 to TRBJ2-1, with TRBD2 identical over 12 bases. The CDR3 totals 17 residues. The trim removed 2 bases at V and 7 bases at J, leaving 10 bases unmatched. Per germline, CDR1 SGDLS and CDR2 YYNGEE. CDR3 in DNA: TGTGCCAGCAGCGTCCTAGCGGGGGGGGCTTACCCAAATGAGCAGTTCTTC. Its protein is CASSVLAGGAYPNEQFF. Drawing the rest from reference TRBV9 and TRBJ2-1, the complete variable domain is DSGVTQTPKHLITATGQRVTLRCSPRSGDLSVYWYQQSLDQGLQFLIQYYNGEERAKGNILERFSAQQFPDLHSELNLSSLELGDSALYFCASSVLAGGAYPNEQFFGPGTRLTVL.

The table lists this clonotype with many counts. In nucleotides, the CDR3 is TGCAGCGTTGATGTGGCACTAGGATATTACGAGCAGTACGTC. This encodes CSVDVALGYYEQYV. The rearrangement joins TRBV29-1 to TRBJ2-7; D possibly corresponds to TRBD2 (5 bases). Trimming pared 3 bases from V and 4 bases from J, leaving 16 bases between. The CDR3 length is 14 residues. CDR1 and CDR2 from the germline V gene are SQVTM and ANQGSEA.

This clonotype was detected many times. DNA of the CDR3: TGCGCCAGCAGTCAATCTACGGGGTTTACAGATACGCAGTATTTT. It yields the protein CASSQSTGFTDTQYF. The V and J genes are TRBV23-1 and TRBJ2-3; D is perhaps TRBD2 (5 bases). TRBV23-1 is sorted into the ORF group, with uncertain function. The CDR3 runs 15 residues. V was cut by 0 bases and J by 3 bases, with 10 bases left in between.

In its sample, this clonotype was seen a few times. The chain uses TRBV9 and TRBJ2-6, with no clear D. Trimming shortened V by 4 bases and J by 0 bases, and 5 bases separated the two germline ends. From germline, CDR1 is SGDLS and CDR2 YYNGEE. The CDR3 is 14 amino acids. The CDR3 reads CASSSRSGANVLTF. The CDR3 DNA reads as TGTGCCAGCAGCTCCCGCTCTGGGGCCAACGTCCTGACTTTC.

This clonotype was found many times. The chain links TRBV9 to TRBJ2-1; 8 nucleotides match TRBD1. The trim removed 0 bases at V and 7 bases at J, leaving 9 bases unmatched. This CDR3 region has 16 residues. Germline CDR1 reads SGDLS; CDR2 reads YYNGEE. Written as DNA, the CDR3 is TGTGCCAGCAGCGTAGCACCAGGGGGCGCCTTGAATGAGCAGTTCTTC. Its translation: CASSVAPGGALNEQFF.

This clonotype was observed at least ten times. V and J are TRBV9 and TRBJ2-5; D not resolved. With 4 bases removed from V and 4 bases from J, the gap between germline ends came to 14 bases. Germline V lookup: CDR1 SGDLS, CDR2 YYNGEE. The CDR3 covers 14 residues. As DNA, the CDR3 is TGTGCCAGCAGCCCCGACGTGGGCCCAGAGACCCAGTACTTC. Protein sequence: CASSPDVGPETQYF.

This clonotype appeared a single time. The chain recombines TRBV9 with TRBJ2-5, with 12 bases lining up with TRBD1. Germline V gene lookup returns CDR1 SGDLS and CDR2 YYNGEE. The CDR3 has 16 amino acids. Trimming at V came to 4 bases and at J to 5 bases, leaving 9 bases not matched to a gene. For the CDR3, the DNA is TGTGCCAGCAGCAGCGCCCCGGGACAGGGGGCGGAGACCCAGTACTTC. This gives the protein CASSSAPGQGAETQYF. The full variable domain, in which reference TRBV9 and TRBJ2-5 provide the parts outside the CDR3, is DSGVTQTPKHLITATGQRVTLRCSPRSGDLSVYWYQQSLDQGLQFLIQYYNGEERAKGNILERFSAQQFPDLHSELNLSSLELGDSALYFCASSSAPGQGAETQYFGPGTRLLVL.

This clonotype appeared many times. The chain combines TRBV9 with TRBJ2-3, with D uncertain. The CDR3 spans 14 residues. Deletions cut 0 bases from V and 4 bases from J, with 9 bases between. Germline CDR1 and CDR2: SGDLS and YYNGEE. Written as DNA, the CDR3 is TGTGCCAGCAGCGTAGCTACCACCCCAGATACGCAGTATTTT. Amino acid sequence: CASSVATTPDTQYF. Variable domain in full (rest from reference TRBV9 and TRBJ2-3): DSGVTQTPKHLITATGQRVTLRCSPRSGDLSVYWYQQSLDQGLQFLIQYYNGEERAKGNILERFSAQQFPDLHSELNLSSLELGDSALYFCASSVATTPDTQYFGPGTRLTVL.